This entry is about one T cell receptor beta chain. What it binds is unknown. Using immunoSEQ multiplex PCR, the repertoire was profiled, and TCRdb retains in-frame clones only, with some absent. The data show fewer than 500,000 clones, with less than 95% seen just once and around 4.5% held by the top ten. As to treatment: 15 to 20 received Ad26.COV2.S at low or high dose, single or two shots; about 5 received placebo; per-sample allocation not given. On day 63 after the first injection, vaccine and placebo recipients gave samples. These data are taken from a study of Ad26.COV2.S vaccination and SARS-CoV-2 variants. V was clipped by 6 bases and J by 7 bases; unmatched bases: 9. CDR3 length: 13 residues. The germline V gene encodes CDR1 SQVTM and CDR2 ANQGSEA. Study observations and caveats: Using TCR breadth and depth analyses may have led to underestimated total T cell responses.

V gene TRBV29-1 combines with J gene TRBJ1-5; 7 bases map to TRBD1. This receptor was taken from a person aged 18-60 years who received the Ad26.COV2.S COVID-19 vaccine or a placebo. The source was peripheral blood, collected in a trial of Ad26.COV2.S vaccine versus placebo. The CDR3: CSVEQGPGQPQHF. The CDR3 nucleotides read TGCAGCGTCGAACAGGGGCCTGGGCAGCCCCAGCATTTT.